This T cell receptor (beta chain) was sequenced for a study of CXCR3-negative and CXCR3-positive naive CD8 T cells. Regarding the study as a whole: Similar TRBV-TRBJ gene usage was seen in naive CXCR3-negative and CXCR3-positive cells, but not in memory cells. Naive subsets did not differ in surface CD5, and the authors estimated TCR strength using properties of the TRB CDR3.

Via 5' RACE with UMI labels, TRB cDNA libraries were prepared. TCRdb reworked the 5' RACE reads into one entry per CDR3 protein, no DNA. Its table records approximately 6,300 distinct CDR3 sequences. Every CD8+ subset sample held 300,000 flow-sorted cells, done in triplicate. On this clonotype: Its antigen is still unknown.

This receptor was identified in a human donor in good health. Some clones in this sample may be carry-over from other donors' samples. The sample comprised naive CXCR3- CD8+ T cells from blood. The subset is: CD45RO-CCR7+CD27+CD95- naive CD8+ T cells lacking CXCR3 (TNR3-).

This chain's CDR3 is CASSYVQGGTEAFF. J is TRBJ1-1 and V is TRBV6-2 or TRBV6-3; TCRdb's D gene call, TRBD1, goes unchecked for lack of DNA. The germline CDR1 and CDR2 sequences are MNHEY and SVGEGT. This CDR3 has 14 amino acids.